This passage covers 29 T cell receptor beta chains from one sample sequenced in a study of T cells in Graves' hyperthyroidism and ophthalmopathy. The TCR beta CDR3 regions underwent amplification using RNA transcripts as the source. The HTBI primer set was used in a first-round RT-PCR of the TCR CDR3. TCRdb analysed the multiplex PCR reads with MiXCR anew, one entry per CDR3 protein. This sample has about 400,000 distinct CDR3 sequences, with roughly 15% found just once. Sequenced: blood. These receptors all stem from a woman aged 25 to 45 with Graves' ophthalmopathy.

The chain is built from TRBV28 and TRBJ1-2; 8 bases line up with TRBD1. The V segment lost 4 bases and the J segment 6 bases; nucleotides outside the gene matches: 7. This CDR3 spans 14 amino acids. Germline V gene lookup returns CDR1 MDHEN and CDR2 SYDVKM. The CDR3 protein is CASSSGGGQDGYTF. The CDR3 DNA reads TGTGCCAGCAGTTCAGGGGGCGGACAGGATGGCTACACCTTC.

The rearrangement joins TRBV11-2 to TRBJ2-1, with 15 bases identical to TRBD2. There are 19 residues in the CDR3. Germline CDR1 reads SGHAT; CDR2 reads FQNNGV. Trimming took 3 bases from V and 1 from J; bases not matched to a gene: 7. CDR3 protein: CASSLGLAGGPNSYNEQFF. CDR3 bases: TGTGCCAGCAGCTTGGGACTAGCGGGGGGCCCTAATTCCTACAATGAGCAGTTCTTC.

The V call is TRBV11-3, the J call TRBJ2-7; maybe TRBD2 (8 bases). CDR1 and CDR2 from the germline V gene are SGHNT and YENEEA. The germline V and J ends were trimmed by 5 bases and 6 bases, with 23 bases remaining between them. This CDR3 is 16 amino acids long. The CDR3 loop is CASSPDGGGGGSEQYF. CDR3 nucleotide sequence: TGTGCCAGCAGCCCCGACGGGGGGGGAGGGGGCTCCGAGCAGTACTTC.

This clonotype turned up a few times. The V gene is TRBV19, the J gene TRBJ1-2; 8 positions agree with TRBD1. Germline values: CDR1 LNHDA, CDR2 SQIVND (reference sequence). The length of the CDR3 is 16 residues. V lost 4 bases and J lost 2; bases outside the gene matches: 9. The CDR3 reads CASSTSDRVRNYGYTF. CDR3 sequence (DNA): TGTGCCAGTAGTACCTCGGACAGGGTTAGAAACTATGGCTACACCTTC.

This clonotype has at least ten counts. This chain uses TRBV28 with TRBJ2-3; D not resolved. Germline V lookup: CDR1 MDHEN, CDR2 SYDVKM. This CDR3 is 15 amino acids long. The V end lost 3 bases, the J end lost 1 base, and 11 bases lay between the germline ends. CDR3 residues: CASSFGRSRTDTQYF. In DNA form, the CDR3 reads TGTGCCAGCAGTTTTGGGCGGAGCCGCACAGATACGCAGTATTTT.

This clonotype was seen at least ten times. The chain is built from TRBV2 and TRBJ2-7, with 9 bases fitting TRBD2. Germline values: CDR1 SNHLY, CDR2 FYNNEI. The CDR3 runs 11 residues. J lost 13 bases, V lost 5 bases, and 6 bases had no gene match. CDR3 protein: CASSTSGGPYF. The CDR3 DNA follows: TGTGCCAGCAGTACCAGCGGGGGGCCTTACTTC.

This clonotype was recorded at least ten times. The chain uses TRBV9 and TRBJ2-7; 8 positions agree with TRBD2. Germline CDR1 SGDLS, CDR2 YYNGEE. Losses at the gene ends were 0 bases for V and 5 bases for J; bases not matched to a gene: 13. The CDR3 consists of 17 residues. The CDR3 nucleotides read TGTGCCAGCAGCGTAGATGGATCAGCGGGGGTGTTGAACGAGCAGTACTTC. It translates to CASSVDGSAGVLNEQYF. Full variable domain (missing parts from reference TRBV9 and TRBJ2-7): DSGVTQTPKHLITATGQRVTLRCSPRSGDLSVYWYQQSLDQGLQFLIQYYNGEERAKGNILERFSAQQFPDLHSELNLSSLELGDSALYFCASSVDGSAGVLNEQYFGPGTRLTVT.

In DNA form, the CDR3 reads TGTGCCAGCAGTTATGAGAATTCACCCCTCCACTTT. Amino acids: CASSYENSPLHF. The gene calls are TRBV6-1 and TRBJ1-6; D uncertain. This CDR3 region has 12 residues. The germline V and J ends were trimmed by 5 bases and 7 bases, with 6 bases remaining between them. Germline CDR1 reads MNHNS; CDR2 reads SASEGT.

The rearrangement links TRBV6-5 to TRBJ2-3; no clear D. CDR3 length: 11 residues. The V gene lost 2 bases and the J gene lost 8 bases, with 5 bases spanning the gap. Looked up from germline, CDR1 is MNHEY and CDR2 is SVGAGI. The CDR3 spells CASSYLTTQYF. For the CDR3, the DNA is TGTGCCAGCAGTTACCTAACTACGCAGTATTTT.

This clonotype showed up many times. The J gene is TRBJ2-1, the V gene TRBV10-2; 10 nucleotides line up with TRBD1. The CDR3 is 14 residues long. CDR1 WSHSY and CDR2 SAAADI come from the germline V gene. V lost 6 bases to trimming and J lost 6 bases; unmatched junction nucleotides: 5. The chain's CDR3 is CASSDRGQVNEQFF. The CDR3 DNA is TGCGCCAGCAGCGACAGGGGGCAGGTCAATGAGCAGTTCTTC.

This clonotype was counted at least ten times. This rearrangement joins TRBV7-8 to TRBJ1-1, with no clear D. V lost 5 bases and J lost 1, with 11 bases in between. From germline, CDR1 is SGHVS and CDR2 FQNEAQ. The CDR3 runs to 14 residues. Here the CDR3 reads CASSRTPGNTEAFF. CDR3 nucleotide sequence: TGTGCCAGCAGCCGCACCCCTGGGAACACTGAAGCTTTCTTT.

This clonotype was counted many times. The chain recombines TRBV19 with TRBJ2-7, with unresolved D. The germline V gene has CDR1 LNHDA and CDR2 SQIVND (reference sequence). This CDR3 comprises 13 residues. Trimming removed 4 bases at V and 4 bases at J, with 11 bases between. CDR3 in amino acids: CASSKVDTYEQYF. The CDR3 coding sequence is TGTGCCAGTAGTAAAGTAGATACTTACGAGCAGTACTTC.

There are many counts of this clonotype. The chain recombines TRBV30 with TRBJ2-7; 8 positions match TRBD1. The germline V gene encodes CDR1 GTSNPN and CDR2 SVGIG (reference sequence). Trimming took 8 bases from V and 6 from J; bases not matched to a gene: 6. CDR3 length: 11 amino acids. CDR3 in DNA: TGTGCCAGAGGACAGGGAGGCGAGCAGTACTTC. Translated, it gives CARGQGGEQYF.

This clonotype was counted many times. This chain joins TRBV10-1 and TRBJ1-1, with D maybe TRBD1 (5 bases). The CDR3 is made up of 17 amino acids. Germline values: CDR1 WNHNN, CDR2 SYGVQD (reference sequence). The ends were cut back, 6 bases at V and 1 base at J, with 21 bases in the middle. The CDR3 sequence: CASSLRGGRPENTEAFF. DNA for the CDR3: TGCGCCAGCAGCTTGCGGGGGGGAAGGCCGGAGAACACTGAAGCTTTCTTT.

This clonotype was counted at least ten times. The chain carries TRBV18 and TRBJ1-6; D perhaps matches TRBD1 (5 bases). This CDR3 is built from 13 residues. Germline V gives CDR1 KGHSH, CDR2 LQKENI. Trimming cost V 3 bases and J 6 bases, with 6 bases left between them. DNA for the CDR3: TGTGCCAGCTCACCGCAGGGTAATTCACCCCTCCACTTT. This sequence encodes CASSPQGNSPLHF.

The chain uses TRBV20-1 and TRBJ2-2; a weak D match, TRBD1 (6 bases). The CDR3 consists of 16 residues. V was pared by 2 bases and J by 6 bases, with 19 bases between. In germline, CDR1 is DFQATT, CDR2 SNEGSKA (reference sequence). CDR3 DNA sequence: TGCAGTGCTAGAAATCCGGGACAAATCTCCCCCGGGGAGCTGTTTTTT. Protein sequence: CSARNPGQISPGELFF.

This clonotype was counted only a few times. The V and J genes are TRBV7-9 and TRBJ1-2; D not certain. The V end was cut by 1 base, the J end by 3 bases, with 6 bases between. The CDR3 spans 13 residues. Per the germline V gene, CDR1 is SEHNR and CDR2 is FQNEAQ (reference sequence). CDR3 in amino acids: CASSLEADYGYTF. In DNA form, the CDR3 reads TGTGCCAGCAGCTTAGAGGCAGACTATGGCTACACCTTC.

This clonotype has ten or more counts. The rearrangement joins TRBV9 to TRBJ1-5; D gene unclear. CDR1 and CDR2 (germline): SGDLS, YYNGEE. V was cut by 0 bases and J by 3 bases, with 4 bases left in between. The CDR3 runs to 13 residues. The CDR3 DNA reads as TGTGCCAGCAGCGTAGTGCCCAATCAGCCCCAGCATTTT. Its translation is CASSVVPNQPQHF.

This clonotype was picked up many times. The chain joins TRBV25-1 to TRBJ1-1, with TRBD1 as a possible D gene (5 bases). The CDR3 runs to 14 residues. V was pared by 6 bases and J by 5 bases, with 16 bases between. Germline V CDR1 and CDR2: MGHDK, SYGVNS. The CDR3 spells CASSSAQGRTEAFF. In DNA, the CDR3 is TGTGCCAGCAGCTCCGCCCAGGGAAGGACTGAAGCTTTCTTT.

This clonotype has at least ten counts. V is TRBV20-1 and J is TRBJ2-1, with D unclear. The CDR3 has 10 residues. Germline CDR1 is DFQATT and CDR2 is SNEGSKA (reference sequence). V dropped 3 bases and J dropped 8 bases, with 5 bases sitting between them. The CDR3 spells CSASSDEQFF. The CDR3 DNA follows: TGCAGTGCTAGTTCCGATGAGCAGTTCTTC.

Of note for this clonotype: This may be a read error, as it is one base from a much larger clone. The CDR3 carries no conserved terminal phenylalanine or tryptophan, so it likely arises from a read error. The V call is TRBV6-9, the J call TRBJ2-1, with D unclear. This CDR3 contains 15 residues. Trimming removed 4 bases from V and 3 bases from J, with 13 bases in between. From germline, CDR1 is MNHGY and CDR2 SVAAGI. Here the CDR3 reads CASSFEQTLYNEQFS. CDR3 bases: TGTGCCAGCAGTTTCGAACAGACCCTCTACAATGAGCAGTTCTCC.

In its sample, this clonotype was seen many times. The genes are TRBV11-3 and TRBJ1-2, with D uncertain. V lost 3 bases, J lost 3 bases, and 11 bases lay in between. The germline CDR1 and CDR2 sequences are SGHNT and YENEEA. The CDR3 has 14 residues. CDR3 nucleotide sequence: TGTGCCAGCAGCTTTGGAGACACAGACTATGGCTACACCTTC. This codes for CASSFGDTDYGYTF.

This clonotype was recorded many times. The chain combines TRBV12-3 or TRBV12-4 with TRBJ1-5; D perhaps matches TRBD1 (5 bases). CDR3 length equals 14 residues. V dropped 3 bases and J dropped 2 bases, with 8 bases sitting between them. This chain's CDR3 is CASSFWGGNQPQHF. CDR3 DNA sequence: TGTGCCAGCAGTTTTTGGGGGGGCAATCAGCCCCAGCATTTT.

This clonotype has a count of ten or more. For the CDR3, the DNA is TGTGCCAGCTCACCTAACACAGGCACAGATACGCAGTATTTT. Protein sequence: CASSPNTGTDTQYF. V is TRBV18 and J is TRBJ2-3; no definite D call. The CDR3 length is 14 residues. Germline loops: CDR1 KGHSH, CDR2 LQKENI. V was shortened by 3 bases and J by 1 base, with 8 bases between the two germline ends.

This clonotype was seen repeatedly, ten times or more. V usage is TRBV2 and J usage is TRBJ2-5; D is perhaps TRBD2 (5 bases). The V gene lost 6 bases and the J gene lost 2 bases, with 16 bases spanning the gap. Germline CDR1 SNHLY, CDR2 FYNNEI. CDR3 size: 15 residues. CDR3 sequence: CASRSFRLPQETQYF. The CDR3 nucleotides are TGTGCCAGCAGATCTTTCAGACTACCTCAAGAGACCCAGTACTTC.

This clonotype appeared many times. The CDR3 here is CASSGGFGTSSPLHF. CDR3 in DNA: TGTGCCAGCAGCGGGGGCTTTGGAACCAGTTCACCCCTCCACTTT. This chain links TRBV9 with TRBJ1-6; weak D call: TRBD1 (5 bases). The V gene lost 3 bases and the J gene lost 9 bases, with 16 bases spanning the gap. CDR3 length equals 15 residues. In germline, CDR1 is SGDLS, CDR2 YYNGEE.

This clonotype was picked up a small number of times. CDR3 residues: CASSMKTKDTEAFF. For the CDR3, the DNA is TGTGCCAGTAGTATGAAGACTAAGGACACTGAAGCTTTCTTT. This chain connects TRBV19 to TRBJ1-1, with no clear D. V shed 3 bases and J shed 3 bases, with 11 bases lying between them. Looked up from germline, CDR1 is LNHDA and CDR2 is SQIVND (reference sequence). This CDR3 spans 14 amino acids.

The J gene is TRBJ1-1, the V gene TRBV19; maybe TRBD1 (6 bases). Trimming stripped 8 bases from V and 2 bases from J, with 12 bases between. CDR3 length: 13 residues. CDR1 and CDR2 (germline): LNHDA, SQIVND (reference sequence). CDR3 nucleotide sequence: TGTGCCAGTCATGGACAGTTTAACACTGAAGCTTTCTTT. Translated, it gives CASHGQFNTEAFF.

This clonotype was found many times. CDR3 DNA: TGCAGCGCAAATACAGCCAACGAGCAGTACTTC. Its protein is CSANTANEQYF. This chain connects TRBV20-1 to TRBJ2-7; no reliable D call. This CDR3 is built from 11 residues. The germline V gene encodes CDR1 DFQATT and CDR2 SNEGSKA (reference sequence).